These 4 T cell receptor beta chains originate from one sample sequenced in a study of T cell repertoires in cytomegalovirus infection. A single record per CDR3 protein comes from TCRdb applying MiXCR to the reads. The table has nearly 550,000 distinct CDR3 sequences, about 17% seen once; the top ten hold about 24%. Sequencing was performed on CD8+ T cells from PBMCs. The receptors come from a human donor in good health (CMV status not recorded). Some clones in this sample may be carry-over from other donors' samples.

This clonotype was seen many times. The chain uses TRBV7-2 and TRBJ2-1; D may be TRBD2 (6 bases). Germline values: CDR1 SGHTA, CDR2 FQGNSA. The CDR3 contains 12 residues. V was trimmed by 5 bases and J by 8 bases, leaving 10 bases between them. The CDR3 region has the DNA TGTGCCAGCAGCCCTTGGGGGGATGAGCAGTTCTTC. It translates to CASSPWGDEQFF.

The CDR3 protein is CAWSSLSPRRPEAFF. The CDR3 nucleotides are TGTGCCTGGAGTTCTCTTTCCCCAAGGCGCCCTGAAGCTTTCTTT. The V gene is TRBV30, the J gene TRBJ1-1; D remains ambiguous. Germline CDR1 GTSNPN, CDR2 SVGIG (reference sequence). V was cut by 2 bases and J by 6 bases, with 19 bases left in between. This CDR3 is built from 15 residues.

In this sample, this clonotype turned up many times. The chain recombines TRBV7-9 with TRBJ1-2; D not resolved. The CDR3 covers 15 residues. From germline, CDR1 is SEHNR and CDR2 FQNEAQ (reference sequence). Trimming removed 5 bases at V and 4 bases at J, with 17 bases between. This CDR3 reads CASSPSSRTGYGYTF. CDR3 in DNA: TGTGCCAGCAGCCCTTCGAGTCGCACCGGCTATGGCTACACCTTC.

This clonotype appeared many times. The rearrangement uses TRBV12-5 and TRBJ1-4; no clear D. V was pared by 6 bases and J by 3 bases, with 8 bases between. CDR3 size: 13 residues. Germline CDR1 is LGHNT and CDR2 is FRNRAP. The CDR3 loop is CASGTDPNEKLFF. The CDR3 nucleotides read TGTGCTAGTGGAACGGACCCTAATGAAAAACTGTTTTTT. The variable domain in full, completed from reference TRBV12-5 and TRBJ1-4, reads DARVTQTPRHKVTEMGQEVTMRCQPILGHNTVFWYRQTMMQGLELLAYFRNRAPLDDSGMPKDRFSAEMPDATLATLKIQPSEPRDSAVYFCASGTDPNEKLFFGSGTQLSVL.